The sequence of this TCR beta chain was determined in a study of blood T cells in healthy people across ages. Only a few counts were recorded for this clonotype. The use of a sample-barcoded 5' primer and a J-beta primer mix characterized a second PCR of 7 to 11 cycles. Each cDNA was tagged by a template-switch adaptor containing 12 random nucleotides. TCRdb fed the 5' RACE reads into MiXCR, producing one record per CDR3 protein. Among about a million distinct CDR3 sequences listed, roughly 51% were seen once. The V segment lost 5 bases and the J segment 6 bases; nucleotides outside the gene matches: 5. CDR3 size: 15 residues. The V gene's germline CDR1 is SGHRS and CDR2 YFSETQ.

The sequence was collected from a woman aged 60-75 years in good health. The J gene is TRBJ2-2, the V gene TRBV5-1; 12 bases are a match to TRBD1. The sequencing sample was made of blood. The CDR3 DNA reads as TGCGCCAGCAGTTCCGGGACAGGGGGCGCCGGGGAGCTGTTTTTT. As protein: CASSSGTGGAGELFF. Supplemented by reference TRBV5-1 and TRBJ2-2, the full variable domain reads KAGVTQTPRYLIKTRGQQVTLSCSPISGHRSVSWYQQTPGQGLQFLFEYFSETQRNKGNFPGRFSGRQFSNSRSEMNVSTLELGDSALYLCASSSGTGGAGELFFGEGSRLTVL.